The 30 T cell receptor beta chains below were found in one sample sequenced in a study of cytomegalovirus exposure and HLA in healthy donors. PCR involved 60 Vbeta and 13 Jbeta primers. The method was immunoSEQ multiplex PCR; TCRdb's version includes in-frame clones alone and lacks a portion of them. The sample lists about 150,000 clones, 70% to 85% occurring once. Sequenced input: PBMCs. The receptors here all came from a woman aged 45-65 years in good health and CMV-seropositive.

The chain couples TRBV9 to TRBJ2-1; TRBD2 aligns across 12 bases. Germline V lookup: CDR1 SGDLS, CDR2 YYNGEE. J gave up 9 bases and V 4 bases, and 8 bases lay outside the gene matches. The CDR3 runs to 15 residues. The CDR3 here is CASSPRTSGEGEQFF. The DNA of the CDR3 is TGTGCCAGCAGCCCAAGGACTAGCGGGGAAGGTGAGCAGTTCTTC. Together with reference TRBV9 and TRBJ2-1, the CDR3 gives the full variable domain: DSGVTQTPKHLITATGQRVTLRCSPRSGDLSVYWYQQSLDQGLQFLIQYYNGEERAKGNILERFSAQQFPDLHSELNLSSLELGDSALYFCASSPRTSGEGEQFFGPGTRLTVL.

This chain uses TRBV6-6 with TRBJ2-1; D possibly corresponds to TRBD1 (5 bases). CDR3 length: 12 residues. V was shortened by 10 bases and J by 3 bases, with 10 bases between the two germline ends. Germline CDR1 reads MNHNY; CDR2 reads SVGAGI (reference sequence). The CDR3: CAIRVSYNEQFF. CDR3 sequence (DNA): TGTGCCATCAGGGTTAGCTACAATGAGCAGTTCTTC.

The gene calls are TRBV5-5 and TRBJ1-5; a weak D match, TRBD1 (5 bases). CDR1 is SGHKS and CDR2 is YYEKEE in the germline V gene (reference sequence). V lost 4 bases to trimming and J lost 4 bases, with 9 bases between them. CDR3 length equals 13 residues. The CDR3 coding sequence is TGTGCCAGCAGCCCTGGGGGGAATCAGCCCCAGCATTTT. It is translated as CASSPGGNQPQHF.

This sequence joins TRBV2 and TRBJ1-5; 7 bases match TRBD1. V trimming: 6 bases; J trimming: 2 bases; junction bases outside the gene matches: 7. The CDR3 is 15 amino acids. Germline CDR1 SNHLY, CDR2 FYNNEI. The CDR3 is CASSANDRGNQPQHF. The CDR3 region has the DNA TGTGCCAGCAGCGCCAACGACAGGGGCAATCAGCCCCAGCATTTT.

V and J are TRBV19 and TRBJ1-2; D is unclear. V was trimmed by 5 bases and J by 6 bases, leaving 10 bases between them. The germline gives CDR1 LNHDA, CDR2 SQIVND (reference sequence). The CDR3 runs 12 residues. The chain's CDR3 is CASSLWAHGYTF. CDR3 coding DNA: TGTGCCAGTAGTTTATGGGCACATGGCTACACCTTC.

This chain connects TRBV7-2 to TRBJ2-7; maybe TRBD1 (5 bases). Germline V CDR1 and CDR2: SGHTA, FQGNSA. V lost 2 bases to trimming and J lost 5 bases, with 19 bases between them. The CDR3 has 16 residues. This CDR3 reads CASSLNPGQGSNEQYF. The CDR3 bases are TGTGCCAGCAGCTTAAACCCAGGGCAGGGTTCGAACGAGCAGTACTTC.

The rearrangement joins TRBV2 to TRBJ2-7, with TRBD1 as a possible D gene (6 bases). The CDR3 totals 14 residues. The V and J ends lost 1 base and 7 bases respectively, with 14 bases between them. From germline, CDR1 is SNHLY and CDR2 FYNNEI. CDR3 sequence: CASSEVGQGREQYF. CDR3 DNA: TGTGCCAGCAGTGAAGTGGGGCAGGGGCGTGAGCAGTACTTC.

This rearrangement joins TRBV21-1 to TRBJ2-1; no check of the table's D call, TRBD2, against the DNA was made. TRBV21-1 is assigned pseudogene status. This CDR3 region has 18 residues. This CDR3 is CASSKSIAPGTQYNEQFF. The CDR3 region has the DNA TGTGCCAGCAGCAAATCTATCGCGCCAGGGACTCAATACAATGAGCAGTTCTTC.

This clone has more than one count but fewer than ten. The gene calls are TRBV4-3 and TRBJ2-6, with a weak D call TRBD1 (6 bases). The CDR3 is 17 residues long. Trimming took off 0 bases at V and 0 bases at J, with 9 bases between the two ends. Germline values: CDR1 LGHNA, CDR2 YSLEER. The CDR3 sequence is CASSQEWGHSGANVLTF. The CDR3 region has the DNA TGCGCCAGCAGCCAAGAATGGGGACACTCTGGGGCCAACGTCCTGACTTTC.

This clone was found a few times. This chain uses TRBV6-5 with TRBJ2-2; 7 nucleotides match TRBD2. Germline CDR1 reads MNHEY; CDR2 reads SVGAGI. The CDR3 is made up of 14 amino acids. Trimming took 7 bases from V and 1 from J; bases not matched to a gene: 3. The CDR3 region is CASTGGRNTGELFF. Here the CDR3 DNA reads TGTGCCAGCACCGGGGGGAGGAACACCGGGGAGCTGTTTTTT.

This chain connects TRBV5-1 to TRBJ1-2; the D gene is possibly TRBD1 (5 bases). V was pared by 1 base and J by 7 bases, with 11 bases between. The CDR3 sequence is 13 residues long. The V gene's germline CDR1 is SGHRS and CDR2 YFSETQ. CDR3 amino acids: CASSLTGGGGYTF. The CDR3 nucleotides read TGCGCCAGCAGCTTGACGGGGGGTGGTGGCTACACCTTC.

The rearrangement uses TRBV13 and TRBJ2-3; TRBD2 aligns across 7 bases. Germline loops: CDR1 PRHDT, CDR2 FYEKMQ (reference sequence). V was clipped by 4 bases and J by 2 bases; unmatched bases: 6. The CDR3 is made up of 15 amino acids. In nucleotides, the CDR3 is TGTGCCAGCAGCTCTCGGGGACTACCCACAGATACGCAGTATTTT. Translated, it gives CASSSRGLPTDTQYF.

This clone was seen a single time. The J gene is TRBJ2-2, the V gene TRBV2, with 10 bases lining up with TRBD1. This CDR3 has 15 residues. J was trimmed by 5 bases and V by 4 bases; bases with no gene match: 4. The germline V gene has CDR1 SNHLY and CDR2 FYNNEI. CDR3 sequence: CASSAGTGVTGELFF. The CDR3 nucleotides are TGTGCCAGCAGTGCCGGGACAGGGGTTACCGGGGAGCTGTTTTTT. Looking up the rest from reference TRBV2 and TRBJ2-2 gives the full variable domain: EPEVTQTPSHQVTQMGQEVILRCVPISNHLYFYWYRQILGQKVEFLVSFYNNEISEKSEIFDDQFSVERPDGSNFTLKIRSTKLEDSAMYFCASSAGTGVTGELFFGEGSRLTVL.

The CDR3 sequence: CASGPHVASGTEAFF. CDR3 in DNA: TGTGCTAGTGGTCCCCATGTGGCCAGCGGCACTGAAGCTTTCTTT. The genes are TRBV12-5 and TRBJ1-1; D is uncertain. The ends were cut back, 5 bases at V and 4 bases at J, with 17 bases in the middle. Germline lookup yields CDR1 LGHNT and CDR2 FRNRAP. The CDR3 totals 15 residues.

The chain combines TRBV5-1 with TRBJ2-1; TRBD2 matches 12 bases. The CDR3 covers 15 residues. CDR1 and CDR2 from the germline V gene are SGHRS and YFSETQ. V lost 4 bases and J lost 8; bases outside the gene matches: 7. In DNA form, the CDR3 reads TGCGCCAGCAGCACAGGACTAGCGGGGTTCGATGAGCAGTTCTTC. Translated: CASSTGLAGFDEQFF.

The count of this clone is one. The V and J genes are TRBV6-1 and TRBJ2-7, with 8 nucleotides matching TRBD1. After removal of 6 bases from V and 0 bases from J, the junction contained 7 bases not matched to a gene. Germline CDR1 MNHNS, CDR2 SASEGT. This CDR3 comprises 15 residues. The CDR3 DNA reads as TGTGCCAGCAGAGCTACAGGGGGTGCCTCCTACGAGCAGTACTTC. This encodes CASRATGGASYEQYF.

This chain uses TRBV4-2 with TRBJ1-5; D is undetermined. V gave up 2 bases and J gave up 7 bases, with 12 bases separating them. This CDR3 comprises 14 residues. Germline V gene data show CDR1 as LGHNA and CDR2 as YNFKEQ. The CDR3 reads CASSQPGRNQPQHF. The CDR3 nucleotides are TGTGCCAGCAGCCAACCAGGCAGGAACCAGCCCCAGCATTTT.

DNA of the CDR3: TGCGCCAGCAGCTTGTACTGGGGGCTCGAGCAGTACTTC. Protein: CASSLYWGLEQYF. The chain carries TRBV5-1 and TRBJ2-7; maybe TRBD1 (6 bases). V lost 1 base and J 6 bases, leaving 11 bases between the germline ends. The V gene's germline CDR1 is SGHRS and CDR2 YFSETQ. This CDR3 region has 13 residues. Full variable domain (remainder filled in from reference TRBV5-1 and TRBJ2-7): KAGVTQTPRYLIKTRGQQVTLSCSPISGHRSVSWYQQTPGQGLQFLFEYFSETQRNKGNFPGRFSGRQFSNSRSEMNVSTLELGDSALYLCASSLYWGLEQYFGPGTRLTVT.

This chain uses TRBV7-2 with TRBJ2-7; TRBD2 matches at 10 bases. Per germline, CDR1 SGHTA and CDR2 FQGNSA. This CDR3 has 15 residues. J gave up 3 bases and V 4 bases, and 6 bases lay outside the gene matches. The CDR3 sequence is CASSSRTSGLYEQYF. The CDR3 DNA follows: TGTGCCAGCAGCTCCCGGACTAGCGGACTCTACGAGCAGTACTTC.

This clone has a single count. The chain joins TRBV7-9 to TRBJ1-2; 11 bases are shared with TRBD1. V was clipped by 4 bases and J by 8 bases; unmatched bases: 9. From germline, CDR1 is SEHNR and CDR2 FQNEAQ (reference sequence). CDR3 length: 15 residues. CDR3 DNA sequence: TGTGCCAGCAGCTCCCCGGACAGGGGGCGAGGAGGCTACACCTTC. Encoded protein: CASSSPDRGRGGYTF.

The chain couples TRBV7-2 to TRBJ2-1; the D gene is possibly TRBD2 (7 bases). Germline values: CDR1 SGHTA, CDR2 FQGNSA. The CDR3 runs to 14 residues. V was shortened by 5 bases and J by 5 bases, with 13 bases between the two germline ends. The CDR3 DNA reads TGTGCCAGCAGCCCTGGGGGGGGGCACAATGAGCAGTTCTTC. Its protein product is CASSPGGGHNEQFF.

V and J are TRBV19 and TRBJ1-1, with TRBD1 matching 7 bases. CDR1 and CDR2 from the germline V gene are LNHDA and SQIVND (reference sequence). This CDR3 contains 14 residues. The V and J ends lost 7 bases and 0 bases, in that order; junction bases with no gene match: 5. CDR3 region: CASKFRGVNTEAFF. Written as DNA, the CDR3 is TGTGCCAGTAAGTTCAGGGGGGTGAACACTGAAGCTTTCTTT.

The rearrangement joins TRBV30 to TRBJ1-2; D call uncertain. The CDR3 length is 13 residues. Germline V gene lookup returns CDR1 GTSNPN and CDR2 SVGIG (reference sequence). Between the trimmed V and J ends, which lost 2 bases and 6 bases, there was a span of 13 bases. The CDR3 DNA sequence: TGTGCCTGGAGTTCCACGGGGAGTCATGGCTACACCTTC. Protein sequence: CAWSSTGSHGYTF.

This clone was counted only a few times. V is TRBV9 and J is TRBJ1-3; D ambiguous. The germline V gene encodes CDR1 SGDLS and CDR2 YYNGEE. Trimming took 4 bases from V and 4 from J, leaving 18 bases between them. The CDR3 runs to 16 residues. The CDR3 loop reads CASSTHEAGKGNTIYF. The CDR3, as DNA: TGTGCCAGCAGCACCCACGAGGCGGGGAAAGGAAACACCATATATTTT. The full variable domain, in which reference TRBV9 and TRBJ1-3 provide the parts outside the CDR3, is DSGVTQTPKHLITATGQRVTLRCSPRSGDLSVYWYQQSLDQGLQFLIQYYNGEERAKGNILERFSAQQFPDLHSELNLSSLELGDSALYFCASSTHEAGKGNTIYFGEGSWLTVV.

This chain links TRBV6-5 with TRBJ1-3, with D uncertain. The CDR3 has 14 amino acids. Trimming left V 8 bases short and J 3 bases short, with 14 bases between. CDR1 and CDR2 (germline): MNHEY, SVGAGI. CDR3 bases: TGTGCCAGCTCAGTTAAGAGGGATGGAAACACCATATATTTT. This translates into CASSVKRDGNTIYF.

The chain has TRBV30 and TRBJ2-1; D uncertain. CDR1 GTSNPN and CDR2 SVGIG come from the germline V gene (reference sequence). The CDR3 spans 13 residues. Trimming pared 1 base from V and 4 bases from J, leaving 8 bases between. Written as DNA, the CDR3 is TGTGCCTGGAGTGCTTCGGGTTACAATGAGCAGTTCTTC. This sequence encodes CAWSASGYNEQFF.

This clone occurred a few times. The chain carries TRBV5-4 and TRBJ2-2; D is uncertain. Germline V CDR1 and CDR2: SGHNT, YYREEE (reference sequence). The CDR3 spans 12 residues. Trimming left V 8 bases short and J 9 bases short, with 14 bases between. The CDR3 DNA is TGTGCCAGTTCAGGCCCACGAAGGGAGCTGTTTTTT. Amino acid sequence: CASSGPRRELFF.

This clone was seen only once. The DNA of the CDR3 is TGTGCCAGCAGCTTAACGAGCAAAGGTACGGGGAACACTGAAGCTTTCTTT. As protein: CASSLTSKGTGNTEAFF. J is TRBJ1-1 and V is TRBV13, with D hard to call. Germline V gene data show CDR1 as PRHDT and CDR2 as FYEKMQ (reference sequence). V shed 2 bases and J shed 1 base, with 17 bases lying between them. This CDR3 region has 17 residues.

This chain connects TRBV7-2 to TRBJ2-3, with a possible D match to TRBD1 (5 bases). Germline V gene data show CDR1 as SGHTA and CDR2 as FQGNSA. The CDR3 consists of 16 residues. The V and J ends lost 1 base and 4 bases respectively, with 15 bases between them. CDR3 sequence: CASSLDPGKGADTQYF. The CDR3, as DNA: TGTGCCAGCAGCTTAGACCCAGGGAAGGGCGCAGATACGCAGTATTTT. Looking up the rest from reference TRBV7-2 and TRBJ2-3 gives the full variable domain: GAGVSQSPSNKVTEKGKDVELRCDPISGHTALYWYRQSLGQGLEFLIYFQGNSAPDKSGLPSDRFSAERTGGSVSTLTIQRTQQEDSAVYLCASSLDPGKGADTQYFGPGTRLTVL.

V and J are TRBV10-1 and TRBJ2-3; the match to TRBD2 covers 7 bases. The ends lost 5 bases at V and 1 base at J; junction bases unmatched: 0. The CDR3 runs to 13 residues. Germline V gene data show CDR1 as WNHNN and CDR2 as SYGVQD (reference sequence). The CDR3 DNA reads as TGCGCCAGCAGTAGCGGGGGCACAGATACGCAGTATTTT. It specifies CASSSGGTDTQYF.